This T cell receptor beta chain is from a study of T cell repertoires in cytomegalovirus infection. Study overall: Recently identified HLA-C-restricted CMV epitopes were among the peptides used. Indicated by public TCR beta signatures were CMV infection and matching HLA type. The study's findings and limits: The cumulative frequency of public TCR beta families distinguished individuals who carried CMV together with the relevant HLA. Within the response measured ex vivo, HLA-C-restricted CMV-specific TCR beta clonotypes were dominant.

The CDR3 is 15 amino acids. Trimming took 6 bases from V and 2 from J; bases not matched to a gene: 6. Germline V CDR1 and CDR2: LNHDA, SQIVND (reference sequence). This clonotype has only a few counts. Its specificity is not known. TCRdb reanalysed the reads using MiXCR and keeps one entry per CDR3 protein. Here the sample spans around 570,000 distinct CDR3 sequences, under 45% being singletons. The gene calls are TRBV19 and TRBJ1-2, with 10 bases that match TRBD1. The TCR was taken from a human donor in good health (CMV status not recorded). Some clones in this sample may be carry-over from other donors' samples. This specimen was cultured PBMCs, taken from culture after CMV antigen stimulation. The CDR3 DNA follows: TGTGCCAGTAGGCCGGGGGACAGGGGAAACTATGGCTACACCTTC. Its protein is CASRPGDRGNYGYTF.